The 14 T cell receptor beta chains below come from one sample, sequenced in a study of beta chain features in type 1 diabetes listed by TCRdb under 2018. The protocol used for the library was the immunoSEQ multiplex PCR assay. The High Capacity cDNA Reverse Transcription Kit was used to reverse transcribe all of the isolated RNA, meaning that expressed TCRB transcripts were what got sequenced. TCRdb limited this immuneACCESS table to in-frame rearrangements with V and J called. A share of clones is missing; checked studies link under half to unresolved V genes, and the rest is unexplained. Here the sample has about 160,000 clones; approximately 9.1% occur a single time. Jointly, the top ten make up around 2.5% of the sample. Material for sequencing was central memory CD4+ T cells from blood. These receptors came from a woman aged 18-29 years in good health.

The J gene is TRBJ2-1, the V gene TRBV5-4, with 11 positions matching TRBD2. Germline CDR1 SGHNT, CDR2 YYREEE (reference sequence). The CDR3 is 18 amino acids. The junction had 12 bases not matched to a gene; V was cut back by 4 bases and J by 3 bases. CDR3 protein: CASSLGWDLAGGYNEQFF. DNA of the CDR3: TGTGCCAGCAGCCTTGGATGGGACCTAGCGGGGGGCTACAATGAGCAGTTCTTC.

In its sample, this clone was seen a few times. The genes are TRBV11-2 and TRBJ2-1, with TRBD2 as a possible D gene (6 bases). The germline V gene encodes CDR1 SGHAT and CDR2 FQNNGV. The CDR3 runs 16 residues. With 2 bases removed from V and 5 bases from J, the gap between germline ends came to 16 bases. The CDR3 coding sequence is TGTGCCAGCAGCTTAATGGCGGGGATCTTGAACAATGAGCAGTTCTTC. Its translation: CASSLMAGILNNEQFF. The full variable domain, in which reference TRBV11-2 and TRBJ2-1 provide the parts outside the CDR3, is EAGVAQSPRYKIIEKRQSVAFWCNPISGHATLYWYQQILGQGPKLLIQFQNNGVVDDSQLPKDRFSAERLKGVDSTLKIQPAKLEDSAVYLCASSLMAGILNNEQFFGPGTRLTVL.

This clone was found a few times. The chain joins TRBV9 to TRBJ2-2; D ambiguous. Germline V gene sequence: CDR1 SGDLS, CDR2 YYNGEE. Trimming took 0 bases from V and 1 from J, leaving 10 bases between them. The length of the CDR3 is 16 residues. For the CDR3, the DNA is TGTGCCAGCAGCGTAGGCAGGCCAGAGAACACCGGGGAGCTGTTTTTT. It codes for CASSVGRPENTGELFF.

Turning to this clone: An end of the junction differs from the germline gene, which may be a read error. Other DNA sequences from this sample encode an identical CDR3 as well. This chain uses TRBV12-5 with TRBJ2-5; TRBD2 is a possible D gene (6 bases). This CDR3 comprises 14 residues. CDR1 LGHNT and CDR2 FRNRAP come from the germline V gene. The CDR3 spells CARSLLASPETQYF. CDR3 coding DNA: TGCGCTAGGTCCCTTCTAGCGTCCCCAGAGACCCAGTACTTC.

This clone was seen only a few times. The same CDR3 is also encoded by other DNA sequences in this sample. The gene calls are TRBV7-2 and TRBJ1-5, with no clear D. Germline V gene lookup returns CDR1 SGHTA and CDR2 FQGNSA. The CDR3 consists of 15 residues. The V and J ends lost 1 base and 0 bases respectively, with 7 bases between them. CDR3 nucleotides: TGTGCCAGCAGCTTAGTGGCGGATAGCAATCAGCCCCAGCATTTT. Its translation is CASSLVADSNQPQHF.

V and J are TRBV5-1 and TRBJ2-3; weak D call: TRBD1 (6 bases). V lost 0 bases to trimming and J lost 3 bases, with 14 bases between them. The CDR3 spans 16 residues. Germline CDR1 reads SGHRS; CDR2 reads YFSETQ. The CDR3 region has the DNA TGCGCCAGCAGCTTGGGCCTGGGAAGGGGGACAGATACGCAGTATTTT. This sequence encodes CASSLGLGRGTDTQYF.

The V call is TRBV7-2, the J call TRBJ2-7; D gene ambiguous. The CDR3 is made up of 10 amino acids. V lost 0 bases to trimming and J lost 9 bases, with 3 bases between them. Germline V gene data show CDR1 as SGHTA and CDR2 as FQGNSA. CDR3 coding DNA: TGTGCCAGCAGCTTAGCGCGGCAGTACTTC. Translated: CASSLARQYF.

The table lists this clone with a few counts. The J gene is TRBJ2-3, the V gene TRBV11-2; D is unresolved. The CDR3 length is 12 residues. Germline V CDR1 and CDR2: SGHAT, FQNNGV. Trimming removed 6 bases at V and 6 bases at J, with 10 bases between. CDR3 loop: CASREAGDTQYF. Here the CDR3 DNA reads TGTGCCAGCAGAGAGGCCGGGGATACGCAGTATTTT.

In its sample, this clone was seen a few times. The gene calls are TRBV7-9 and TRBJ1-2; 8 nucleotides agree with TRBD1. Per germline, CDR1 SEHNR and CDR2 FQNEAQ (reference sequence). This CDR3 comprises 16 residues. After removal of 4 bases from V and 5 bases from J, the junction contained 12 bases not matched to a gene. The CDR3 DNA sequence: TGTGCCAGCAGCTCTTTGTCCACAGGGGGGAAATATGGCTACACCTTC. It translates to CASSSLSTGGKYGYTF.

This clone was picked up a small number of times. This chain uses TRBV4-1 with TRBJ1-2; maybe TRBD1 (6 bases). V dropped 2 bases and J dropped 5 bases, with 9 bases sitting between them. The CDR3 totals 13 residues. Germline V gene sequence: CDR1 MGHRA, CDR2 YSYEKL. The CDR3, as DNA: TGCGCCAGCAGCCAACCCGACAGGTATGGCTACACCTTC. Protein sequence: CASSQPDRYGYTF.

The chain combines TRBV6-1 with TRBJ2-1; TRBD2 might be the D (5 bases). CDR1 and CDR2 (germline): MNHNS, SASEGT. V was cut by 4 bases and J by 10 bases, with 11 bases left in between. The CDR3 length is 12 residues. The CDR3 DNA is TGTGCCAGCAGTGCCGGACTGAGGGAGCAGTTCTTC. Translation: CASSAGLREQFF.

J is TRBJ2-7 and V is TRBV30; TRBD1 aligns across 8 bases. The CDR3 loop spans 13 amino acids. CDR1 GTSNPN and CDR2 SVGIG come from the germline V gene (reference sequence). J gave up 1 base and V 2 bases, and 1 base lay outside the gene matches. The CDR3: CAWSTGGSYEQYF. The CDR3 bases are TGTGCCTGGAGTACAGGGGGTTCCTACGAGCAGTACTTC.

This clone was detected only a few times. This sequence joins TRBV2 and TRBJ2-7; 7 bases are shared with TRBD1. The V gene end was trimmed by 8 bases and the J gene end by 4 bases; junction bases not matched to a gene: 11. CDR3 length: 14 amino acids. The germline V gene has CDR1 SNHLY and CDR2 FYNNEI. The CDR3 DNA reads TGTGCCAGCCTTTGGGACAGAATAGATTACGAGCAGTACTTC. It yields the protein CASLWDRIDYEQYF.

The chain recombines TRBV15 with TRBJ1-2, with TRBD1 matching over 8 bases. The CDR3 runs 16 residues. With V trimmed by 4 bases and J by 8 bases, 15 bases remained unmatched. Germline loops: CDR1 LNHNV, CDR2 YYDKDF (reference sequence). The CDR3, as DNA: TGTGCCACCAGCACTTCCCGACAGGGGTTCATATACGGCTACACCTTC. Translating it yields CATSTSRQGFIYGYTF.